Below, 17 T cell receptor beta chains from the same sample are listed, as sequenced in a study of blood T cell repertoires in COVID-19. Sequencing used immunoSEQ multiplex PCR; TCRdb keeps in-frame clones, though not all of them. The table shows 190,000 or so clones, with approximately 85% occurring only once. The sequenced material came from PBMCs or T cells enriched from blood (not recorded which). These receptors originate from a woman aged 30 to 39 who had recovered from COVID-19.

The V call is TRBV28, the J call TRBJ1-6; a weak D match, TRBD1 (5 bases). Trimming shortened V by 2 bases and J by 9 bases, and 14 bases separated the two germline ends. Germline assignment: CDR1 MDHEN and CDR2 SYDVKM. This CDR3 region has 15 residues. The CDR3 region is CASSLVIGGGSPLHF. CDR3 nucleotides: TGTGCCAGCAGTTTAGTTATCGGCGGGGGTTCACCCCTCCACTTT.

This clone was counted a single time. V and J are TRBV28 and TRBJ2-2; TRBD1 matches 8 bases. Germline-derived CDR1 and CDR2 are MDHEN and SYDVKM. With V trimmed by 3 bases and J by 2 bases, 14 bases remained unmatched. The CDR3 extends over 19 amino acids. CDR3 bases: TGTGCCAGCAGTTTCTTCCCCGGGACCGGACAGGGAAACACCGGGGAGCTGTTTTTT. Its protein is CASSFFPGTGQGNTGELFF.

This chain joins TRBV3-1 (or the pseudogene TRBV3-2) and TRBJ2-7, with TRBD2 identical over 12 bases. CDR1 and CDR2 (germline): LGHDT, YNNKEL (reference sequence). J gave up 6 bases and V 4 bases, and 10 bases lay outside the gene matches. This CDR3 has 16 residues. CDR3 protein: CASSPWASGRVREQYF. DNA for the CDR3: TGTGCCAGCAGCCCATGGGCTAGCGGGAGGGTCCGCGAGCAGTACTTC.

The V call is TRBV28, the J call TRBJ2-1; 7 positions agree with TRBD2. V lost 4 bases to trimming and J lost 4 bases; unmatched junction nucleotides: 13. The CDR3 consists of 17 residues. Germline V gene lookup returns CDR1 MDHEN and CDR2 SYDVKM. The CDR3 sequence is CASSYISPSSGYNEQFF. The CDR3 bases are TGTGCCAGCAGTTACATATCCCCCTCTAGCGGTTACAATGAGCAGTTCTTC.

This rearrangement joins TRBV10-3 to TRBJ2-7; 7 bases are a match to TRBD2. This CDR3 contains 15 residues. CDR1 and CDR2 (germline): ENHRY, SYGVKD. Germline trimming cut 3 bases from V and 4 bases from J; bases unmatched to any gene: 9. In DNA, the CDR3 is TGTGCCATCAGTGAAGGTGGGAGGGCCGGGTACGAGCAGTACTTC. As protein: CAISEGGRAGYEQYF.

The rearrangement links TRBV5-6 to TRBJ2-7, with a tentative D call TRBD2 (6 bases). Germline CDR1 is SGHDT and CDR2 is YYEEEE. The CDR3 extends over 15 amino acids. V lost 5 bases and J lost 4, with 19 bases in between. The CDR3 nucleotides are TGTGCCAGCAGTGGGGGGATACAGCGGCCTTACGAGCAGTACTTC. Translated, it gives CASSGGIQRPYEQYF.

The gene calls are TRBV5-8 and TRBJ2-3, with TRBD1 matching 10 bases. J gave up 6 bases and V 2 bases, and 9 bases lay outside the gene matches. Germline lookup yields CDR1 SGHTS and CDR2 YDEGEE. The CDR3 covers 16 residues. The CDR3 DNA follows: TGTGCCAGCAGCTTAGGACAGGGGGTTAATATGGATACGCAGTATTTT. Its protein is CASSLGQGVNMDTQYF.

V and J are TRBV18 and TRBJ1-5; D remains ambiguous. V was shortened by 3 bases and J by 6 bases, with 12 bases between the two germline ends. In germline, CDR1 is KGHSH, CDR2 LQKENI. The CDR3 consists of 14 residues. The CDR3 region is CASSPGVGIQPQHF. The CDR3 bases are TGTGCCAGCTCACCCGGGGTAGGAATTCAGCCCCAGCATTTT.

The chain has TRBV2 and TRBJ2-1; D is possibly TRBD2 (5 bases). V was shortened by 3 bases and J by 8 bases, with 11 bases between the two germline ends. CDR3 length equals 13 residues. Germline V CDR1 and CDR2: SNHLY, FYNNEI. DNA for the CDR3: TGTGCCAGCAGTGATTCGGGGTCCGATGAGCAGTTCTTC. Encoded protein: CASSDSGSDEQFF.

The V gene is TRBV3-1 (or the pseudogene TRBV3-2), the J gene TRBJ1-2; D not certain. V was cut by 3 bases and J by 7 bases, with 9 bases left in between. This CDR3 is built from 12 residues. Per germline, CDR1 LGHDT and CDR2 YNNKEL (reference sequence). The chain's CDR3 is CASSHVEFGYTF. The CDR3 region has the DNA TGTGCCAGCAGCCACGTAGAATTTGGCTACACCTTC.

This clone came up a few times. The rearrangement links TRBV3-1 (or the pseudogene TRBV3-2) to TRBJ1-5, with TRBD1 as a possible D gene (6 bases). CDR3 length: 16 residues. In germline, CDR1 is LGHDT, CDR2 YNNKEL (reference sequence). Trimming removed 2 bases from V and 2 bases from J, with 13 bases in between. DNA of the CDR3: TGTGCCAGCAGCCAATCAGGGGCGAGTCGCAATCAGCCCCAGCATTTT. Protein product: CASSQSGASRNQPQHF.

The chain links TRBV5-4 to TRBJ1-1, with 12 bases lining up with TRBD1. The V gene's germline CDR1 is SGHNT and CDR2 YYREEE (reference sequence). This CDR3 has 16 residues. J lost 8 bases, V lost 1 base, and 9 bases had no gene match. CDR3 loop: CASSLPRDRGPKEAFF. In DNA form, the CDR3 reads TGTGCCAGCAGCTTGCCCCGGGACAGGGGGCCAAAGGAAGCTTTCTTT. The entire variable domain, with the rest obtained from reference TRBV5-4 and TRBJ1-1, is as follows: ETGVTQSPTHLIKTRGQQVTLRCSSQSGHNTVSWYQQALGQGPQFIFQYYREEENGRGNFPPRFSGLQFPNYSSELNVNALELDDSALYLCASSLPRDRGPKEAFFGQGTRLTVV.

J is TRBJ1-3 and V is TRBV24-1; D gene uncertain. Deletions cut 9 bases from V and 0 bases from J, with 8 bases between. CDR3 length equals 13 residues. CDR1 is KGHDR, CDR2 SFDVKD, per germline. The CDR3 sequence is CATGEDSGNTIYF. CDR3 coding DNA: TGTGCCACCGGGGAGGACTCTGGAAACACCATATATTTT.

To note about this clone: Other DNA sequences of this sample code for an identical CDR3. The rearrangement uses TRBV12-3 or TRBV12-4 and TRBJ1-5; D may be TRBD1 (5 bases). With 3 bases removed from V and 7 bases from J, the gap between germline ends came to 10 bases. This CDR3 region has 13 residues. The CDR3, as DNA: TGTGCCAGCAGTTTGGGGGGGAGGCAGCCCCAGCATTTT. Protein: CASSLGGRQPQHF.

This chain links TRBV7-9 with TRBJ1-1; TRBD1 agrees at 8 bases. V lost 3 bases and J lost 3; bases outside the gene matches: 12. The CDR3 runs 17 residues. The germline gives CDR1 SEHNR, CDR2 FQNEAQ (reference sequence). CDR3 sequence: CASSFTTGTGRDTEAFF. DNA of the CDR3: TGTGCCAGCAGCTTCACTACCGGGACAGGTAGGGACACTGAAGCTTTCTTT. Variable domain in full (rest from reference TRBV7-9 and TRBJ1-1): DTGVSQNPRHKITKRGQNVTFRCDPISEHNRLYWYRQTLGQGPEFLTYFQNEAQLEKSRLLSDRFSAERPKGSFSTLEIQRTEQGDSAMYLCASSFTTGTGRDTEAFFGQGTRLTVV.

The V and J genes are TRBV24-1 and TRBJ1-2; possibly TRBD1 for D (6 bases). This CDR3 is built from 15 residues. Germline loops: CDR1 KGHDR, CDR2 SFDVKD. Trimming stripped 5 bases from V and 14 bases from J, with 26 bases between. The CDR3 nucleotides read TGTGCCACCAGTGGTATGGGGGCCGGAGATAACGGGCAAACCTTC. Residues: CATSGMGAGDNGQTF.

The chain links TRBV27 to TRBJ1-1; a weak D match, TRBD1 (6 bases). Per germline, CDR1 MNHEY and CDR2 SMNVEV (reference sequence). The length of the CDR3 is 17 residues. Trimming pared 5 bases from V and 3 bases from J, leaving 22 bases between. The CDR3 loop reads CASSTIYRVNTDTEAFF. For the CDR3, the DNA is TGTGCCAGCAGTACGATCTACAGGGTTAATACGGACACTGAAGCTTTCTTT.